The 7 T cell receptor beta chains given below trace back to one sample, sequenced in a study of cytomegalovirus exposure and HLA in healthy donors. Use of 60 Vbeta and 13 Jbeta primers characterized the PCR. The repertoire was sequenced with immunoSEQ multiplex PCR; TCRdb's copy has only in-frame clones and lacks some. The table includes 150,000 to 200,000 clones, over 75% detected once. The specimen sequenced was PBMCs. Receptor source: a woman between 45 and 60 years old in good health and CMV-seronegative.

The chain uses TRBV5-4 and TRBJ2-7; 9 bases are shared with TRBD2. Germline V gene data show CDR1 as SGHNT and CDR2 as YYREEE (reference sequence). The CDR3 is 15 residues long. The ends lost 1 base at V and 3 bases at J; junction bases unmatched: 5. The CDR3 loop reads CASSLHPTSGYEQYF. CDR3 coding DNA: TGTGCCAGCAGCTTGCATCCGACTAGCGGCTACGAGCAGTACTTC.

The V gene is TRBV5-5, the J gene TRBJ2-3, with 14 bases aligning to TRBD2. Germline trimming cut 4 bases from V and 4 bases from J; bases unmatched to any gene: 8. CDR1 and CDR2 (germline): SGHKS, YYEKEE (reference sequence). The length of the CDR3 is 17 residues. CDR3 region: CASSLGTSGSGADTQYF. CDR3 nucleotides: TGTGCCAGCAGCCTGGGGACTAGCGGGAGCGGGGCAGATACGCAGTATTTT. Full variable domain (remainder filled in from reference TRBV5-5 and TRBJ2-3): DAGVTQSPTHLIKTRGQQVTLRCSPISGHKSVSWYQQVLGQGPQFIFQYYEKEERGRGNFPDRFSARQFPNYSSELNVNALLLGDSALYLCASSLGTSGSGADTQYFGPGTRLTVL.

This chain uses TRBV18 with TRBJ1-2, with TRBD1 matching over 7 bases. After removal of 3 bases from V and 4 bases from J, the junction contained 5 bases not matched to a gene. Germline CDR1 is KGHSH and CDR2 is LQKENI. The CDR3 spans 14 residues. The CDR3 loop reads CASSPDRDTYGYTF. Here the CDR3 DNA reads TGTGCCAGCTCACCCGACAGGGATACCTATGGCTACACCTTC.

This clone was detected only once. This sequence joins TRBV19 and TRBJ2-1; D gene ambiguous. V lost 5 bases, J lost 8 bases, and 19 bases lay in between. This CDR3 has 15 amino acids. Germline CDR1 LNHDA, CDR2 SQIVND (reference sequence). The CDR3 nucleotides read TGTGCCAGTAGTTTTCTCGACTCAAGAGTCGATGAGCAGTTCTTC. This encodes CASSFLDSRVDEQFF.

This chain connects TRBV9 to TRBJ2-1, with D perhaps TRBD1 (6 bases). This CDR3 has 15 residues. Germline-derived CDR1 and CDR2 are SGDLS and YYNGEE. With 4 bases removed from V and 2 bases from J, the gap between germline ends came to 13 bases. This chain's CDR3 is CASSPQGGTYNEQFF. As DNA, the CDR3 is TGTGCCAGCAGCCCTCAAGGGGGAACCTACAATGAGCAGTTCTTC.

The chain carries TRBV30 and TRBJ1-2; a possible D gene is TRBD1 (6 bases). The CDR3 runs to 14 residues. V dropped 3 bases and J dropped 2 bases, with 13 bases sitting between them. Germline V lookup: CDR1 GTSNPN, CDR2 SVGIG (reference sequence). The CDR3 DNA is TGTGCCTGGAGGGTACAGGGACGGAACTATGGCTACACCTTC. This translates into CAWRVQGRNYGYTF.

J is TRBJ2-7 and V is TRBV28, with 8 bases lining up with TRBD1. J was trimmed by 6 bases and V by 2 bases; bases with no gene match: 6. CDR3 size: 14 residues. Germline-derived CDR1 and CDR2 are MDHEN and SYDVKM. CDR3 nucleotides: TGTGCCAGCAGTTTAAACCAGGGGGCGGGCGAGCAGTACTTC. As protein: CASSLNQGAGEQYF.